These T cell receptor beta chains were read from a single sample in a study of early T cells in non-severe SARS-CoV-2 infection. One entry per CDR3 protein, called by TCRdb with MiXCR from the 5' RACE reads. The table has roughly 55,000 distinct CDR3 sequences, around 14% seen once. The input for sequencing was whole blood, taken at baseline. The receptors were sampled from an adult who was a healthcare worker with PCR-confirmed SARS-CoV-2 infection or an uninfected control (not recorded which). CDR3s include the opening cysteine and the closing phenylalanine or tryptophan. Each record gives: J gene, V gene, clone size, D gene, CDR3 DNA, CDR3 protein. A D gene is named only where the DNA matches it firmly. Clone size appears in some rows only: once, few, many, or a class for an expanded clone.

j_call: TRBJ2-1
v_call: TRBV4-2
clone_size: -
d_call: TRBD2
cdr3_nt: TGTGCCAGCAGCCAAGATACTAGCGGTACCTACAATGAGCAGTTCTTC
cdr3_aa: CASSQDTSGTYNEQFF

j_call: TRBJ1-6
v_call: TRBV11-2
clone_size: -
d_call: TRBD1
cdr3_nt: TGTGCCAGCAGGTTGGGACAGACTAATTCACCCCTCCACTTT
cdr3_aa: CASRLGQTNSPLHF

j_call: TRBJ1-6
v_call: TRBV30
clone_size: few
d_call: -
cdr3_nt: TGTGCCTGGAGTGTACTCGGGACTTCACCCCTCCACTTT
cdr3_aa: CAWSVLGTSPLHF

j_call: TRBJ1-5
v_call: TRBV20-1
clone_size: few
d_call: TRBD1
cdr3_nt: TGCAGTGCTCCGACAGGGTGGAATCAGCCCCAGCATTTT
cdr3_aa: CSAPTGWNQPQHF

j_call: TRBJ2-3
v_call: TRBV27
clone_size: few
d_call: TRBD2
cdr3_nt: TGTGCCAGCAAACTAGCGGGAACAGATACGCAGTATTTT
cdr3_aa: CASKLAGTDTQYF

j_call: TRBJ2-3
v_call: TRBV7-2
clone_size: -
d_call: -
cdr3_nt: TGTGCCAGCAGCCCAGGGACGGCCCTCACAGATACGCAGTATTTT
cdr3_aa: CASSPGTALTDTQYF

j_call: TRBJ2-7
v_call: TRBV6-5
clone_size: -
d_call: TRBD1
cdr3_nt: TGTGCCAGCAGTTACTCGACGGGACAGCTCTACGAGCAGTACTTC
cdr3_aa: CASSYSTGQLYEQYF

j_call: TRBJ2-3
v_call: TRBV6-5
clone_size: few
d_call: -
cdr3_nt: TGTGCCAGCTCAAGTTTGGGGGCAGGGGGGCTGGCGACAGATACGCAGTATTTT
cdr3_aa: CASSSLGAGGLATDTQYF

j_call: TRBJ2-5
v_call: TRBV7-2
clone_size: few
d_call: -
cdr3_nt: TGTGCCAGCAGCTCGCGGGACTTCCAAGAGACCCAGTACTTC
cdr3_aa: CASSSRDFQETQYF

j_call: TRBJ1-1
v_call: TRBV20-1
clone_size: few
d_call: -
cdr3_nt: TGCAGTGCTAGAAGGGGGACGAACACTGAAGCTTTCTTT
cdr3_aa: CSARRGTNTEAFF

j_call: TRBJ1-3
v_call: TRBV24-1
clone_size: few
d_call: TRBD1
cdr3_nt: TGTGCCACCAGTGGGACAGGGGATGGAAACACCATATATTTT
cdr3_aa: CATSGTGDGNTIYF

j_call: TRBJ1-5
v_call: TRBV3-1
clone_size: few
d_call: -
cdr3_nt: TGTGCCAGCAGCCAAGATATCAATCAGCCCCAGCATTTT
cdr3_aa: CASSQDINQPQHF

j_call: TRBJ2-3
v_call: TRBV7-9
clone_size: many
d_call: -
cdr3_nt: TGTGCCAGCAGCTTAGCGGAGGCCGCAGATACGCAGTATTTT
cdr3_aa: CASSLAEAADTQYF

j_call: TRBJ2-7
v_call: TRBV20-1
clone_size: -
d_call: -
cdr3_nt: TGCAGTGCTAGAGAAACCCGGGACTTCATTCGGCAGTACTTC
cdr3_aa: CSARETRDFIRQYF

j_call: TRBJ2-2
v_call: TRBV27
clone_size: -
d_call: -
cdr3_nt: TGTGCCAGCGGGGGGATGTCCGGCACCGGGGAGCTGTTTTTT
cdr3_aa: CASGGMSGTGELFF

j_call: TRBJ2-5
v_call: TRBV5-5
clone_size: many
d_call: -
cdr3_nt: TGTGCCAGCAGCTTGCGGGATTCAGGGGAAGAGACCCAGTACTTC
cdr3_aa: CASSLRDSGEETQYF

j_call: TRBJ2-7
v_call: TRBV11-2
clone_size: few
d_call: TRBD1
cdr3_nt: TGTGCCAGCAGCCCCACAGGGGGCTACGAGCAGTACTTC
cdr3_aa: CASSPTGGYEQYF

j_call: TRBJ2-1
v_call: TRBV7-9
clone_size: few
d_call: TRBD1
cdr3_nt: TGTGCCAGCACCTCGACAGGGTTCAATGAGCAGTTCTTC
cdr3_aa: CASTSTGFNEQFF

j_call: TRBJ2-7
v_call: TRBV4-2
clone_size: -
d_call: -
cdr3_nt: TGTGCCAGCAGCCAAGATTTGTACAGTGACTACGAGCAGTACTTC
cdr3_aa: CASSQDLYSDYEQYF

j_call: TRBJ2-3
v_call: TRBV5-1
clone_size: -
d_call: TRBD1
cdr3_nt: TGCGCCAGCAGCCCGGGACAGGGCACAGATACGCAGTATTTT
cdr3_aa: CASSPGQGTDTQYF

j_call: TRBJ1-2
v_call: TRBV11-2
clone_size: few
d_call: TRBD1
cdr3_nt: TGTGCCAGCAGTAGGACAGGGCTTTGGGGCTACACCTTC
cdr3_aa: CASSRTGLWGYTF

j_call: TRBJ1-2
v_call: TRBV5-6
clone_size: few
d_call: -
cdr3_nt: TGTGCCAGCAGCCGCCCAGCGGATGGCTACACCTTC
cdr3_aa: CASSRPADGYTF

j_call: TRBJ2-2
v_call: TRBV21-1
clone_size: -
d_call: -
cdr3_nt: TGTGCCAGCAGCAGGGGGGGCCACCCTACCGGGGAGCTGTTTTTT
cdr3_aa: CASSRGGHPTGELFF

j_call: TRBJ2-5
v_call: TRBV7-2
clone_size: few
d_call: -
cdr3_nt: TGTGCCAGCAGCTTAGTCAGAGCGACGAAAGAGACCCAGTACTTC
cdr3_aa: CASSLVRATKETQYF

j_call: TRBJ2-3
v_call: TRBV2
clone_size: -
d_call: -
cdr3_nt: TGTGCCAGCAGCAATCGACTTACAGATACGCAGTATTTT
cdr3_aa: CASSNRLTDTQYF

j_call: TRBJ1-5
v_call: TRBV12-3/TRBV12-4
clone_size: -
d_call: -
cdr3_nt: TGTGCCAGCAGTTTACAGGTTAGCGGCAATCAGCCCCAGCATTTT
cdr3_aa: CASSLQVSGNQPQHF

j_call: TRBJ2-1
v_call: TRBV10-2
clone_size: few
d_call: -
cdr3_nt: TGCGCCAGCAGTGCGGGCAGATCGGTCCCTTATCAGTTCTTC
cdr3_aa: CASSAGRSVPYQFF

j_call: TRBJ2-2
v_call: TRBV12-5
clone_size: -
d_call: -
cdr3_nt: TGTGCTAGTTCGAGAGACACCGGGGAGCTGTTTTTT
cdr3_aa: CASSRDTGELFF

j_call: TRBJ2-5
v_call: TRBV5-4
clone_size: few
d_call: TRBD2
cdr3_nt: TGTGCCAGCAGCCCGCAACTAGCGGGGGCCCAAGAGACCCAGTACTTC
cdr3_aa: CASSPQLAGAQETQYF

j_call: TRBJ2-2
v_call: TRBV2
clone_size: few
d_call: TRBD1
cdr3_nt: TGTGCCAGCAACCCACAGGGGAATCCGAACACCGGGGAGCTGTTTTTT
cdr3_aa: CASNPQGNPNTGELFF

j_call: TRBJ2-1
v_call: TRBV6-1
clone_size: -
d_call: -
cdr3_nt: TGTGCCAGCACTCCGTCCCATACGGAGCAGTTCTTC
cdr3_aa: CASTPSHTEQFF

j_call: TRBJ2-2
v_call: TRBV14
clone_size: many
d_call: TRBD2
cdr3_nt: TGTGCCAGCAGCCAGGGCATTAGCGGGGTGACTCTGTTTTTT
cdr3_aa: CASSQGISGVTLFF

j_call: TRBJ1-5
v_call: TRBV19
clone_size: -
d_call: -
cdr3_nt: TGTGCCAGTAGCATTCCCCGGGACACCAAAGGGAATCAGCCCCAGCATTTT
cdr3_aa: CASSIPRDTKGNQPQHF

j_call: TRBJ2-3
v_call: TRBV11-3
clone_size: many
d_call: -
cdr3_nt: TGTGCCAGCTCTCCGGGGATAGGCACAGATACGCAGTATTTT
cdr3_aa: CASSPGIGTDTQYF

j_call: TRBJ1-2
v_call: TRBV5-1
clone_size: -
d_call: -
cdr3_nt: TGCGCCAGCAGCTCCGTAGTCAAGGGGGACTATGGCTACACCTTC
cdr3_aa: CASSSVVKGDYGYTF

j_call: TRBJ2-2
v_call: TRBV15
clone_size: many
d_call: -
cdr3_nt: TGTGCCACCAGCAGAGATTTCGTTATGGGCGGGGAGCTGTTTTTT
cdr3_aa: CATSRDFVMGGELFF

j_call: TRBJ2-1
v_call: TRBV11-2
clone_size: many
d_call: TRBD1
cdr3_nt: TGTGCCAGCAGCTTAGCCGGGGACAGGTACAATGAGCAGTTCTTC
cdr3_aa: CASSLAGDRYNEQFF

j_call: TRBJ1-1
v_call: TRBV28
clone_size: many
d_call: -
cdr3_nt: -
cdr3_aa: CASSSSGRGTEAFF

j_call: TRBJ2-2
v_call: TRBV7-7
clone_size: many
d_call: -
cdr3_nt: TGTGCTAGCAGCCCCAGTCCGGGTACAGCGAACACCGGGGAGCTGTTTTTT
cdr3_aa: CASSPSPGTANTGELFF

j_call: TRBJ2-1
v_call: TRBV20-1
clone_size: many
d_call: TRBD2
cdr3_nt: TGCAGTGCTAGAGCTAGCGGTCACATTTTTCGTAACTACAATGAGCAGTTCTTC
cdr3_aa: CSARASGHIFRNYNEQFF

j_call: TRBJ1-1
v_call: TRBV3-1
clone_size: many
d_call: TRBD1
cdr3_nt: TGTGCCAGCACCCACAGGGGGAGAAATCTATTAACTGAAGCTTTCTTT
cdr3_aa: CASTHRGRNLLTEAFF

j_call: TRBJ2-3
v_call: TRBV25-1
clone_size: few
d_call: TRBD1
cdr3_nt: TGTGCCAGCAGTGAGCAGGGGGCGATGGCAGATACGCAGTATTTT
cdr3_aa: CASSEQGAMADTQYF

j_call: TRBJ2-1
v_call: TRBV10-3
clone_size: many
d_call: -
cdr3_nt: TGTGCCATCAGTGAGAGGTGGGATTTATCCTACAATGAGCAGTTCTTC
cdr3_aa: CAISERWDLSYNEQFF